The sequence of this TCR beta chain was determined in a study of regulatory T cells in long-lasting Graves disease. Libraries of TCR beta came from iRepertoire HTBI primers plus Arm-PCR of CDR3 regions. TCRdb ran MiXCR on the multiplex PCR reads and lists one entry per CDR3 protein. The sample has 540,000 or so distinct CDR3 sequences; about 14% are singletons. Turning to this clonotype: This likely reflects a read error, since a far larger clone is one base away.

V lost 8 bases to trimming and J lost 11 bases; unmatched junction nucleotides: 17. The germline CDR1 and CDR2 sequences are SGHTA and FQGNSA. CDR3 size: 15 residues. Time point indicated: newly diagnosed GD, antithyroid drugs for less than 3 months. There was RNA extracted from PBMCs, and the TCR library was made from it. Separately, the same data were catalogued under a study of T cells in Graves' hyperthyroidism and ophthalmopathy.

The rearrangement links TRBV7-2 to TRBJ2-1, with TRBD1 matching 8 bases. The origin of this receptor is a man aged 25 to 40 with Graves disease. Sequenced here: peripheral blood mononuclear cells (PBMCs), sampled at new diagnosis, from a patient treated with antithyroid drugs. CDR3 nucleotide sequence: TGTGCCAGCTCCGCAGGAGGACAGGGTATAGATAAGCAGTTCTTC. Residues: CASSAGGQGIDKQFF.